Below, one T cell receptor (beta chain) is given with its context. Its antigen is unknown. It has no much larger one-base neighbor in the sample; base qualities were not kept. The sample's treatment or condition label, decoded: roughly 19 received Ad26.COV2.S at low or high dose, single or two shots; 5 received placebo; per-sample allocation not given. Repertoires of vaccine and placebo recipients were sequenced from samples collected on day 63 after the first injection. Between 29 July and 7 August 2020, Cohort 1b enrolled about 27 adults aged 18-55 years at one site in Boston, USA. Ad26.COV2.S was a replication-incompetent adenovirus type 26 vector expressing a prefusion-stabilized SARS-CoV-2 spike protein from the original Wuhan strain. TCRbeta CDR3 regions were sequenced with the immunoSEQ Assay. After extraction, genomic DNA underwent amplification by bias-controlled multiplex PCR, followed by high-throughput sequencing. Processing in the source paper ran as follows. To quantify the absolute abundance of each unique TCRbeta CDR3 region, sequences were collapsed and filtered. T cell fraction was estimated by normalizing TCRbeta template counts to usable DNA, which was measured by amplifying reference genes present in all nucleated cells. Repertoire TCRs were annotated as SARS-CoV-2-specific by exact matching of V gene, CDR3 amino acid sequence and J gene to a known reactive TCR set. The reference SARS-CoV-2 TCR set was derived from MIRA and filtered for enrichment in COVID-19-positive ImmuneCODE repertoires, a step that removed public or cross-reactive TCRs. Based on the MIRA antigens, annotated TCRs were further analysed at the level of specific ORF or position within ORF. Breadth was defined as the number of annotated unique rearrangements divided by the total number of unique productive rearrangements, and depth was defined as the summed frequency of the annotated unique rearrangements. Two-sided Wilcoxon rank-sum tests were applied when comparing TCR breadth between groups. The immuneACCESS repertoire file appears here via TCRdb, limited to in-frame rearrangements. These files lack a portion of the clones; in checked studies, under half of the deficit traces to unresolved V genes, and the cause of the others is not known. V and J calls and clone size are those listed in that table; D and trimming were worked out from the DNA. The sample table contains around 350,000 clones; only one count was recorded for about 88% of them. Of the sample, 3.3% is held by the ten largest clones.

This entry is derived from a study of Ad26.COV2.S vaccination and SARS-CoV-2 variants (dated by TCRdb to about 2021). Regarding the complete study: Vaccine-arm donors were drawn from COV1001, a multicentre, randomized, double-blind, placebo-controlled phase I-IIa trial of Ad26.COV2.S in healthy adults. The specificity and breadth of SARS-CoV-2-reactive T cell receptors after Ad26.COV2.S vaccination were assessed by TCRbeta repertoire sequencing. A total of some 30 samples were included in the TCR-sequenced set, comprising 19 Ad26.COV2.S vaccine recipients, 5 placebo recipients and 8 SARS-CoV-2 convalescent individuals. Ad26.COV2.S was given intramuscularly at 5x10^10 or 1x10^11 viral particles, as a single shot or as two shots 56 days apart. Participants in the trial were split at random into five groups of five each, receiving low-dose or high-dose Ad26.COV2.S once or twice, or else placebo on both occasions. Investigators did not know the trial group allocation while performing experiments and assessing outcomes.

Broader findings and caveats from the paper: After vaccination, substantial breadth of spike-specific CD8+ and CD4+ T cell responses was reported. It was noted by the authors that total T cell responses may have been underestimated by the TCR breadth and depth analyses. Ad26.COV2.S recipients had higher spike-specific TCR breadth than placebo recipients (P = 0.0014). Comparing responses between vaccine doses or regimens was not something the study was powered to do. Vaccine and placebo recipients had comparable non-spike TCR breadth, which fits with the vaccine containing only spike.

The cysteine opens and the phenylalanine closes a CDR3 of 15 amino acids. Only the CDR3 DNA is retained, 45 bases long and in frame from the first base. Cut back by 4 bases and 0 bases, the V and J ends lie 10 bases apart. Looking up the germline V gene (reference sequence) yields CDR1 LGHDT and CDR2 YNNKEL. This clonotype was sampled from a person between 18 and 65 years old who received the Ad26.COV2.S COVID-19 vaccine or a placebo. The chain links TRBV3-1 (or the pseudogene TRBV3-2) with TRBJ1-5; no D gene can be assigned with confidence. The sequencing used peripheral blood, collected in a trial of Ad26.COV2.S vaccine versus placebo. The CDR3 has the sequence CASSPQSSSNQPQHF. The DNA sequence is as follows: TGTGCCAGCAGCCCTCAGTCCTCTAGCAATCAGCCCCAGCATTTT.